This TCR beta chain stems from a study of T cell responses to AZD1222 COVID-19 vaccine. The repertoire was sequenced with immunoSEQ multiplex PCR; TCRdb's copy has only in-frame clones and lacks some. Among 140,000 to 150,000 clones, approximately 90% were seen once, and the ten largest hold less than 3.5%. Trimming left V 0 bases short and J 7 bases short, with 12 bases between. Germline V gene sequence: CDR1 LGHDT, CDR2 YNNKEL (reference sequence). The CDR3 totals 14 residues. The starting material was peripheral blood, obtained on day 0 of MenACWY control vaccination. The TCR originated in an adult in good health. The chain combines TRBV3-1 (or the pseudogene TRBV3-2) with TRBJ1-2; D uncertain. CDR3 DNA: TGTGCCAGCAGCCAAGATGTCAGACGGGGTGGCTACACCTTC. It yields the protein CASSQDVRRGGYTF.